These 24 T cell receptor beta chains were all obtained from the same sample, sequenced in a study of response to subunit inactivated influenza vaccine. TCRdb redid the calling of the RT-PCR reads with MiXCR, one entry per CDR3 protein. The repertoire has 500,000 or so distinct CDR3 sequences, around 9.9% of them found once; the top ten carry roughly 12%. The sample consisted of PBMCs from blood, taken more than 35 days after vaccination. The receptors shown here come from a man aged 45-60 years who received an inactivated influenza vaccine.

This clonotype came up a few times. This chain uses TRBV20-1 with TRBJ2-5; TRBD2 matches at 12 bases. Germline CDR1 and CDR2: DFQATT and SNEGSKA (reference sequence). The CDR3 contains 16 residues. V lost 2 bases to trimming and J lost 2 bases; unmatched junction nucleotides: 6. The CDR3, as DNA: TGCAGTGCTAGACCCTGGGGACTAGCGGGTCAAGAGACCCAGTACTTC. This translates into CSARPWGLAGQETQYF.

There are many counts of this clonotype. The CDR3 DNA is TGTGCCAGCAGTCCCCCCTCGGGAGGGAATTCACCCCTCCACTTT. Its translation is CASSPPSGGNSPLHF. The V and J genes are TRBV6-1 and TRBJ1-6; no clear D gene. This CDR3 spans 15 amino acids. CDR1 is MNHNS and CDR2 is SASEGT in the germline V gene. Trimming took 5 bases from V and 7 from J, leaving 15 bases between them.

The chain carries TRBV5-6 and TRBJ2-3; a weak D match, TRBD1 (5 bases). Trimming took 0 bases from V and 7 from J, leaving 15 bases between them. The germline V gene encodes CDR1 SGHDT and CDR2 YYEEEE. This CDR3 has 15 residues. The CDR3 loop is CASSLVRQGRNTQYF. For the CDR3, the DNA is TGTGCCAGCAGCTTGGTCCGCCAGGGCCGTAATACGCAGTATTTT. Drawing the rest from reference TRBV5-6 and TRBJ2-3, the complete variable domain is DAGVTQSPTHLIKTRGQQVTLRCSPKSGHDTVSWYQQALGQGPQFIFQYYEEEERQRGNFPDRFSGHQFPNYSSELNVNALLLGDSALYLCASSLVRQGRNTQYFGPGTRLTVL.

This clonotype has a handful of counts. The chain is built from TRBV7-9 and TRBJ1-1, with D hard to call. Trimming pared 5 bases from V and 10 bases from J, leaving 17 bases between. The CDR3 runs 13 residues. CDR1 and CDR2 from the germline V gene are SEHNR and FQNEAQ (reference sequence). CDR3 sequence: CASSVEGRGGAFF. CDR3 sequence (DNA): TGTGCCAGCAGCGTTGAAGGCCGTGGTGGAGCTTTCTTT. The entire variable domain, with the rest obtained from reference TRBV7-9 and TRBJ1-1, is as follows: DTGVSQNPRHKITKRGQNVTFRCDPISEHNRLYWYRQTLGQGPEFLTYFQNEAQLEKSRLLSDRFSAERPKGSFSTLEIQRTEQGDSAMYLCASSVEGRGGAFFGQGTRLTVV.

This clonotype was counted a few times. J is TRBJ2-6 and V is TRBV15, with D perhaps matching TRBD1 (6 bases). V was shortened by 5 bases and J by 12 bases, with 14 bases between the two germline ends. Germline assignment: CDR1 LNHNV and CDR2 YYDKDF (reference sequence). The CDR3 has 13 amino acids. This CDR3 reads CATSGWTASVLTF. CDR3 nucleotide sequence: TGTGCCACCAGCGGATGGACAGCCTCCGTCCTGACTTTC.

This clonotype was counted a few times. The chain combines TRBV10-3 with TRBJ1-5, with no clear D. Trimming removed 0 bases from V and 0 bases from J, with 15 bases in between. The CDR3 contains 18 residues. The germline gives CDR1 ENHRY, CDR2 SYGVKD. CDR3 DNA: TGTGCCATCAGTGAGTCAGAACTGTCACTTTATAGCAATCAGCCCCAGCATTTT. The encoded protein is CAISESELSLYSNQPQHF.

This clonotype showed up just a few times. CDR3 bases: TGCAGTGCTACTTCAAACTATGGCTACACCTTC. Residues: CSATSNYGYTF. The chain has TRBV20-1 and TRBJ1-2; D ambiguous. The CDR3 spans 11 residues. CDR1 DFQATT and CDR2 SNEGSKA come from the germline V gene (reference sequence). The V gene lost 4 bases and the J gene lost 2 bases, with 5 bases spanning the gap.

The rearrangement links TRBV4-2 to TRBJ2-3; D is unresolved. Germline V gives CDR1 LGHNA, CDR2 YNFKEQ. The V end lost 4 bases, the J end lost 3 bases, and 8 bases lay between the germline ends. The CDR3 is 13 amino acids. The CDR3 bases are TGTGCCAGCAGCCCCGAGATGACAGATACGCAGTATTTT. Amino acids: CASSPEMTDTQYF.

The gene calls are TRBV20-1 and TRBJ2-7; D remains ambiguous. The CDR3 is 13 residues long. The germline gives CDR1 DFQATT, CDR2 SNEGSKA (reference sequence). V lost 5 bases to trimming and J lost 5 bases, with 16 bases between them. The CDR3 coding sequence is TGCAGTGCTGAAGATTGGGGTAACGACGAGCAGTACTTC. It translates to CSAEDWGNDEQYF.

The J gene is TRBJ2-1, the V gene TRBV4-1; D is undetermined. Per germline, CDR1 MGHRA and CDR2 YSYEKL. Trimming left V 2 bases short and J 8 bases short, with 16 bases between. CDR3 length: 15 amino acids. The CDR3 sequence: CASSQPTWARDEQFF. The CDR3 DNA follows: TGCGCCAGCAGCCAACCTACCTGGGCACGAGATGAGCAGTTCTTC.

The rearrangement joins TRBV5-1 to TRBJ2-3, with D tentatively TRBD1 (6 bases). V shed 0 bases and J shed 11 bases, with 13 bases lying between them. Germline CDR1 SGHRS, CDR2 YFSETQ. The CDR3 covers 13 residues. The CDR3 region is CASSLGQEERQYF. CDR3 nucleotides: TGCGCCAGCAGCTTGGGACAGGAGGAGAGGCAGTATTTT. Together with reference TRBV5-1 and TRBJ2-3, the CDR3 gives the full variable domain: KAGVTQTPRYLIKTRGQQVTLSCSPISGHRSVSWYQQTPGQGLQFLFEYFSETQRNKGNFPGRFSGRQFSNSRSEMNVSTLELGDSALYLCASSLGQEERQYFGPGTRLTVL.

J is TRBJ2-1 and V is TRBV6-1; weak D call: TRBD1 (7 bases). Germline V gene lookup returns CDR1 MNHNS and CDR2 SASEGT. The CDR3 loop spans 14 amino acids. V was trimmed by 6 bases and J by 6 bases, leaving 15 bases between them. The CDR3 sequence: CASSRGTVPNEQFF. The CDR3 DNA follows: TGTGCCAGCAGCCGCGGGACAGTACCCAATGAGCAGTTCTTC.

Ten or more counts support this clonotype. The CDR3 is CASSLVGVYGYTF. The CDR3 nucleotides are TGTGCCAGCAGTCTCGTAGGGGTCTATGGCTACACCTTC. The V gene is TRBV12-3 or TRBV12-4, the J gene TRBJ1-2; TRBD1 might be the D (5 bases). CDR3 length: 13 amino acids. With 5 bases removed from V and 4 bases from J, the gap between germline ends came to 11 bases.

V and J are TRBV7-2 and TRBJ1-1; D is perhaps TRBD1 (5 bases). Germline V gene data show CDR1 as SGHTA and CDR2 as FQGNSA. The CDR3 consists of 14 residues. Trimming removed 1 base at V and 10 bases at J, with 16 bases between. Here the CDR3 DNA reads TGTGCCAGCAGCTTAGAAGGGGCAGGGATCAGAGCTTTCTTT. Encoded protein: CASSLEGAGIRAFF.

This clonotype was counted at least ten times. The chain joins TRBV27 to TRBJ2-2; the D call may be TRBD1 or TRBD2 (5 bases each). The CDR3 contains 14 residues. Germline V gene sequence: CDR1 MNHEY, CDR2 SMNVEV (reference sequence). Between the trimmed V and J ends, which lost 6 bases and 4 bases, there was a span of 12 bases. The CDR3 loop is CASRDGARTGELFF. The CDR3 coding sequence is TGTGCCAGCAGGGACGGGGCGCGCACCGGGGAGCTGTTTTTT.

This clonotype was observed a few times. The rearrangement joins TRBV7-2 to TRBJ2-1; D is undetermined. V was pared by 2 bases and J by 3 bases, with 11 bases between. The CDR3 has 15 residues. Looked up from germline, CDR1 is SGHTA and CDR2 is FQGNSA. CDR3 region: CASSLFSGNYNEQFF. CDR3 in DNA: TGTGCCAGCAGCTTATTCTCGGGTAACTACAATGAGCAGTTCTTC.

This clonotype was observed a few times. The chain is built from TRBV5-1 and TRBJ2-1; D perhaps matches TRBD2 (6 bases). The CDR3 extends over 15 amino acids. V dropped 1 base and J dropped 8 bases, with 16 bases sitting between them. In germline, CDR1 is SGHRS, CDR2 YFSETQ. The CDR3 is CASSLTSLKGDEQFF. CDR3 nucleotides: TGCGCCAGCAGCTTGACTAGCCTAAAAGGAGATGAGCAGTTCTTC.

The rearrangement uses TRBV6-5 and TRBJ2-2; D gene uncertain. Germline values: CDR1 MNHEY, CDR2 SVGAGI. V was pared by 0 bases and J by 1 base, with 9 bases between. CDR3 length equals 16 residues. The CDR3 loop reads CASSYSIDLNTGELFF. Here the CDR3 DNA reads TGTGCCAGCAGTTACTCAATCGACCTGAACACCGGGGAGCTGTTTTTT.

This clonotype was seen a few times. The chain has TRBV3-1 and TRBJ1-1, with 9 bases lining up with TRBD1. Trimming cost V 1 base and J 1 base; bases outside gene matches: 7. This CDR3 is 17 amino acids long. Germline CDR1 LGHDT, CDR2 YNNKEL (reference sequence). The CDR3 nucleotides are TGTGCCAGCAGCCAAGGGGCGGGGACAGGGCGGAACACTGAAGCTTTCTTT. Residues: CASSQGAGTGRNTEAFF. The full variable domain, in which reference TRBV3-1 and TRBJ1-1 provide the parts outside the CDR3, is DTAVSQTPKYLVTQMGNDKSIKCEQNLGHDTMYWYKQDSKKFLKIMFSYNNKELIINETVPNRFSPKSPDKAHLNLHINSLELGDSAVYFCASSQGAGTGRNTEAFFGQGTRLTVV.

This clonotype came up a few times. The genes are TRBV20-1 and TRBJ2-3; possible D gene TRBD1, 6 bases. The V and J ends lost 5 bases and 1 base respectively, with 13 bases between them. The CDR3 has 14 amino acids. CDR1 is DFQATT and CDR2 is SNEGSKA in the germline V gene (reference sequence). DNA for the CDR3: TGCAGTGCTCCACAGGGTCGTGGCACAGATACGCAGTATTTT. Protein product: CSAPQGRGTDTQYF.

This clonotype has only a few counts. V is TRBV9 and J is TRBJ2-5; possible D gene TRBD1, 6 bases. The germline V and J ends were trimmed by 4 bases and 2 bases, with 15 bases remaining between them. There are 15 residues in the CDR3. Germline CDR1 SGDLS, CDR2 YYNGEE. The CDR3: CASSLSPGQQETQYF. CDR3 coding DNA: TGTGCCAGCAGCCTATCTCCGGGACAACAAGAGACCCAGTACTTC.

J is TRBJ2-3 and V is TRBV6-2 or TRBV6-3, with a weak D call TRBD1 (5 bases). There are 19 residues in the CDR3. The ends were cut back, 8 bases at V and 6 bases at J, with 33 bases in the middle. Germline CDR1 and CDR2: MNHEY and SVGEGT. The CDR3 nucleotides are TGTGCCAGCCAAGTGTGGGGCGCAGGGCGGAGATTTGAATCTGATACGCAGTATTTT. Protein: CASQVWGAGRRFESDTQYF.

This clonotype has a count of ten or more. The chain carries TRBV5-1 and TRBJ2-1, with D hard to call. Per germline, CDR1 SGHRS and CDR2 YFSETQ. Trimming removed 4 bases at V and 0 bases at J, with 11 bases between. There are 15 residues in the CDR3. The CDR3 bases are TGCGCCAGCAGCGCAGGACGGAGCTCCTACAATGAGCAGTTCTTC. It is translated as CASSAGRSSYNEQFF.

This clonotype was recorded a few times. This chain connects TRBV27 to TRBJ2-5; 10 positions match TRBD1. V shed 5 bases, J shed 7 bases, and the junction held 7 bases outside the gene matches. CDR1 and CDR2 from the germline V gene are MNHEY and SMNVEV (reference sequence). This CDR3 has 14 residues. Here the CDR3 reads CASSLGQGMGTQYF. The CDR3 nucleotides are TGTGCCAGCAGTCTGGGACAGGGGATGGGGACCCAGTACTTC.